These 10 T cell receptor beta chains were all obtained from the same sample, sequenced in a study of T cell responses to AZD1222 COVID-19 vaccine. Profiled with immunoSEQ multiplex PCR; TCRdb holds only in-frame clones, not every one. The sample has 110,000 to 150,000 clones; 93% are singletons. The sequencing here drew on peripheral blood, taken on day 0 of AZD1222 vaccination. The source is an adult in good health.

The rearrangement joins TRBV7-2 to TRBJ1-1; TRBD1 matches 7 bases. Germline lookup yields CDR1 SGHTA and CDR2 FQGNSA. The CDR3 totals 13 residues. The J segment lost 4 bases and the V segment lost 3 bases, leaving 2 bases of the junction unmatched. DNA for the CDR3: TGTGCCAGCAGCTTTGCAGGGGGCACTGAAGCTTTCTTT. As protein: CASSFAGGTEAFF. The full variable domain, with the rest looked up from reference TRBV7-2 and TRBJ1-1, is GAGVSQSPSNKVTEKGKDVELRCDPISGHTALYWYRQSLGQGLEFLIYFQGNSAPDKSGLPSDRFSAERTGGSVSTLTIQRTQQEDSAVYLCASSFAGGTEAFFGQGTRLTVV.

CDR3 bases: TGCAGCGTTAGGGAGGACGGCTACACCTTC. Encoded protein: CSVREDGYTF. The rearrangement links TRBV29-1 to TRBJ1-2; D gene ambiguous. The CDR3 runs 10 residues. Germline CDR1 is SQVTM and CDR2 is ANQGSEA. V was cut by 5 bases and J by 8 bases, with 9 bases left in between.

The CDR3 sequence is CASSSRDSEKLFF. For the CDR3, the DNA is TGTGCCAGCAGCTCACGGGACAGTGAAAAACTGTTTTTT. This rearrangement joins TRBV25-1 to TRBJ1-4; 7 positions match TRBD1. The CDR3 spans 13 residues. In germline, CDR1 is MGHDK, CDR2 SYGVNS. The V segment lost 6 bases and the J segment 7 bases; nucleotides outside the gene matches: 5.

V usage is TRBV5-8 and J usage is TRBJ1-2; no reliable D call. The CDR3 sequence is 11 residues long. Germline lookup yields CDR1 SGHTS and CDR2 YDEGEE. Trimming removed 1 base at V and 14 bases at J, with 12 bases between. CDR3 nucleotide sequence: TGTGCCAGCAGCTTGTACCAGATGAAGACCTTC. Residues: CASSLYQMKTF.

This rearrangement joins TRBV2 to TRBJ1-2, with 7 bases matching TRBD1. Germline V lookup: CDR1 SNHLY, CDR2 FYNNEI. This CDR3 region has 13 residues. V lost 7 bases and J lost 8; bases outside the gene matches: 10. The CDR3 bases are TGTGCCAGCAATACGATTCAGGGGGGAGGCTACACCTTC. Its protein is CASNTIQGGGYTF.

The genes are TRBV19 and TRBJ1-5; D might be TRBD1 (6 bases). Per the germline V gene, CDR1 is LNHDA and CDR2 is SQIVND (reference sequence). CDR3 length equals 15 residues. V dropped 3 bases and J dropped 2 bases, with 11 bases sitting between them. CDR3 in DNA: TGTGCCAGTAGTATTCAGGGGAGAGGCAATCAGCCCCAGCATTTT. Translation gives CASSIQGRGNQPQHF. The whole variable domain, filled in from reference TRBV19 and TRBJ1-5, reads DGGITQSPKYLFRKEGQNVTLSCEQNLNHDAMYWYRQDPGQGLRLIYYSQIVNDFQKGDIAEGYSVSREKKESFPLTVTSAQKNPTAFYLCASSIQGRGNQPQHFGDGTRLSIL.

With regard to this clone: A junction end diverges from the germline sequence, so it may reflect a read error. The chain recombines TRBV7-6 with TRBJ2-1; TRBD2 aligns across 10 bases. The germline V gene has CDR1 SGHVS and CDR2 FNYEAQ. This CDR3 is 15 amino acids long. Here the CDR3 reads CASSPTSGTYNEQFF. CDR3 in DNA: TGTGCCAGCAGCCCCACTAGCGGGACCTACAATGAGCAATTCTTC.

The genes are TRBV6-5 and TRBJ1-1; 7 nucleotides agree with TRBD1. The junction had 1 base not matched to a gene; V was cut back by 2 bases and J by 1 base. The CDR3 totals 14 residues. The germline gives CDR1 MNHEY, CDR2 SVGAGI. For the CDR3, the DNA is TGTGCCAGCAGTTACACAGGGGCGAACACTGAAGCTTTCTTT. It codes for CASSYTGANTEAFF.

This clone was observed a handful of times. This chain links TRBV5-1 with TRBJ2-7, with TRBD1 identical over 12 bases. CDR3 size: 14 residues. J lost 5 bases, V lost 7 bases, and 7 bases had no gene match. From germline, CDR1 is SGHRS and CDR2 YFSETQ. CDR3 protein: CASGAGTGGNEQYF. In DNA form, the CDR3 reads TGCGCCAGCGGCGCCGGGACAGGGGGCAACGAGCAGTACTTC.

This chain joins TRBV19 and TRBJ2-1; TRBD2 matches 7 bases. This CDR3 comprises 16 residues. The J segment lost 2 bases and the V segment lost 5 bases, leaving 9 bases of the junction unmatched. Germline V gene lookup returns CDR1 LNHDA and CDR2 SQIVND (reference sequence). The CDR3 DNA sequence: TGTGCCAGTAGTCTTCAACCTAGCGGAACCTACAATGAGCAGTTCTTC. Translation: CASSLQPSGTYNEQFF. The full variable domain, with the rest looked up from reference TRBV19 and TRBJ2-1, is DGGITQSPKYLFRKEGQNVTLSCEQNLNHDAMYWYRQDPGQGLRLIYYSQIVNDFQKGDIAEGYSVSREKKESFPLTVTSAQKNPTAFYLCASSLQPSGTYNEQFFGPGTRLTVL.